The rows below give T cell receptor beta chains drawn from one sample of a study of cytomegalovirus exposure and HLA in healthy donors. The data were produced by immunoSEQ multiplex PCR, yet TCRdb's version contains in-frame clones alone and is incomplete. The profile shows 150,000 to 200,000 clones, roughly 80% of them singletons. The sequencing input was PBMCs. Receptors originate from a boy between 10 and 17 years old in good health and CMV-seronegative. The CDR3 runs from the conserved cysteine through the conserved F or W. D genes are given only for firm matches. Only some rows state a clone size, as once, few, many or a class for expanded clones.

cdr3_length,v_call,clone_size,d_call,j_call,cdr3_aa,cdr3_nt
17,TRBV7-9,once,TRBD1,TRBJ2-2,CAIQLPLGTANTGELFF,TGTGCCATACAACTACCCCTCGGGACAGCGAACACCGGGGAGCTGTTTTTT
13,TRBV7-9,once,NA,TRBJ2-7,CASRNTGTYEQYF,TGTGCCAGCAGAAATACAGGGACCTACGAGCAGTACTTC
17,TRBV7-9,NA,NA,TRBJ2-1,CASSLVRSGREDNEQFF,TGTGCCAGCAGCTTAGTGCGGAGCGGCAGGGAGGACAATGAGCAGTTCTTC
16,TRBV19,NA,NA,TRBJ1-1,CASSDMRGQPNTEAFF,TGTGCCAGTAGTGATATGCGCGGGCAGCCGAACACTGAAGCTTTCTTT
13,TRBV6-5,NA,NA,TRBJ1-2,CASSMTDNYGYTF,TGTGCCAGCAGTATGACAGATAACTATGGCTACACCTTC
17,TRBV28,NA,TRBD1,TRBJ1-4,CASSAYPTGDRRNQEFF,TGTGCCAGCAGTGCTTACCCGACCGGGGACAGGAGGAATCAGGAATTTTTT
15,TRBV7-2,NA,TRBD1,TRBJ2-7,CASSSDRGLGYEQYF,TGTGCCAGCAGCTCGGACAGGGGGCTTGGATACGAGCAGTACTTC
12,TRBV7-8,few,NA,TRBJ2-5,CASGDLGETQYF,TGTGCCAGCGGAGACCTGGGAGAGACCCAGTACTTC
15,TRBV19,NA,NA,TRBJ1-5,CASSIIGTFGQPQHF,TGTGCCAGTAGTATTATAGGGACATTCGGTCAGCCCCAGCATTTT
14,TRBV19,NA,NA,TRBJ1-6,CASNGDRLGSPLHF,TGTGCCAGTAACGGAGACCGGTTGGGTTCACCCCTCCACTTT
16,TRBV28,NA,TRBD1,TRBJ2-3,CASSSFGTGATDTQYF,TGTGCCAGCAGTTCTTTCGGGACAGGGGCCACAGATACGCAGTATTTT
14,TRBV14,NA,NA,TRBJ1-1,CASSQFRRGTEAFF,TGTGCCAGCAGCCAATTCCGGCGGGGCACTGAAGCTTTCTTT
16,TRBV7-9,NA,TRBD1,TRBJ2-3,CASSFAGTGHTDTQYF,TGTGCCAGCAGCTTTGCCGGGACAGGACACACAGATACGCAGTATTTT
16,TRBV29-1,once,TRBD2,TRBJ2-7,CSVGKVGRTSSYEQYF,TGCAGCGTTGGCAAGGTGGGCAGGACTAGCTCCTACGAGCAGTACTTC
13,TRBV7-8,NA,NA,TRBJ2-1,CASSKTVSNEQFF,TGTGCCAGCAGTAAGACAGTCAGCAATGAGCAGTTCTTC
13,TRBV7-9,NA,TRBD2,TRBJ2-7,CASRSGSGYEQYF,TGTGCCAGCCGTAGCGGGAGTGGGTACGAGCAGTACTTC
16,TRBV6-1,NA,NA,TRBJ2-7,CASSESVGGGEYEQYF,TGTGCCAGCAGTGAATCCGTAGGGGGTGGGGAATACGAGCAGTACTTC
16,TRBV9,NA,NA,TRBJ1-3,CASSVAGFYSGNTIYF,TGTGCCAGCAGCGTAGCCGGGTTTTACTCTGGAAACACCATATATTTT
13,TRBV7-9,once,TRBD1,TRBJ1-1,CASSRRDRGEAFF,TGTGCCAGCAGCAGACGGGACAGGGGTGAAGCTTTCTTT
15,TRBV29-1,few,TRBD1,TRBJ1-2,CSVEGARDRSYGYTF,TGCAGCGTTGAAGGGGCCCGGGACAGATCCTATGGCTACACCTTC
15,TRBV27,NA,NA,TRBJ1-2,CASSLSQGKGYGYTF,TGTGCCAGCAGTTTATCCCAGGGGAAGGGGTATGGCTACACCTTC
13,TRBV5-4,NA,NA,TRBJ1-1,CASSLDRAFGAFF,TGTGCCAGCAGCTTGGACAGGGCCTTCGGAGCTTTCTTT
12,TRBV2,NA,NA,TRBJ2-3,CASLRSTDTQYF,TGTGCCAGCCTAAGAAGCACAGATACGCAGTATTTT
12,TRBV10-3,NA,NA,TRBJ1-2,CAIGGLSYGYTF,TGTGCCATCGGGGGACTTTCCTATGGCTACACCTTC
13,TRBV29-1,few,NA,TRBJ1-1,CSVGRPMNTEAFF,TGCAGCGTCGGCAGGCCCATGAACACTGAAGCTTTCTTT
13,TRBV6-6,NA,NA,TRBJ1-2,CATTAVAYYGYTF,TGTGCTACCACCGCCGTAGCCTACTATGGCTACACCTTC
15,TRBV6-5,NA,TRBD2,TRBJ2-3,CASSYSASGPHTQYF,TGTGCCAGCAGTTACTCAGCTAGCGGGCCTCATACGCAGTATTTT
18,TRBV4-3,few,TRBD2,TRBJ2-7,CASSPNPPGGQGASKQYF,TGCGCCAGCAGCCCCAACCCTCCGGGGGGGCAAGGGGCAAGCAAGCAGTACTTC
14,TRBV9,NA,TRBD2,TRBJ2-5,CASSYGLAGETQYF,TGTGCCAGCAGCTACGGACTAGCCGGGGAGACCCAGTACTTC
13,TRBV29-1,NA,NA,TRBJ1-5,CSVSQGMDQPQHF,TGCAGCGTGAGTCAGGGAATGGATCAGCCCCAGCATTTT
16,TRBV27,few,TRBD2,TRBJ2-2,CASSQIGGMNTGELFF,TGTGCCAGCAGCCAAATCGGGGGGATGAACACCGGGGAGCTGTTTTTT
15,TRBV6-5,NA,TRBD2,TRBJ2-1,CASSYGGESYNEQFF,TGTGCCAGCTCATACGGGGGGGAGAGCTACAATGAGCAGTTCTTC
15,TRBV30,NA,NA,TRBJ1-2,CAWSATIRGGDGYTF,TGTGCCTGGAGTGCCACAATTAGAGGGGGGGATGGCTACACCTTC
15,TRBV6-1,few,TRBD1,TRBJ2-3,CASSEVRTGSDTQYF,TGTGCCAGCAGTGAAGTTCGGACAGGGTCCGATACGCAGTATTTT
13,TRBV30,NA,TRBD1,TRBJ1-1,CAWDRQGNTEAFF,TGTGCCTGGGACCGACAGGGGAACACTGAAGCTTTCTTT
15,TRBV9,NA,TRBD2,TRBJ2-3,CASSVRAGASDTQYF,TGTGCCAGCAGCGTAAGGGCGGGAGCATCAGATACGCAGTATTTT
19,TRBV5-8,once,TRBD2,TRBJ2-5,CASSLGARTSGWDGETQYF,TGTGCCAGCAGCTTGGGGGCGAGGACTAGCGGGTGGGATGGAGAGACCCAGTACTTC
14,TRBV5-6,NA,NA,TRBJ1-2,CASSVTTGNYGYTF,TGTGCCAGCAGCGTCACGACGGGTAACTATGGCTACACCTTC
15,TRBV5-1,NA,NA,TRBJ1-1,CASSPGVSQGTEAFF,TGCGCTTCATCTCCGGGGGTTTCCCAGGGCACTGAAGCTTTCTTT
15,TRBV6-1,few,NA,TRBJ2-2,CASTTQGRVTGELFF,TGTGCCAGCACCACACAGGGACGGGTCACCGGGGAGCTGTTTTTT
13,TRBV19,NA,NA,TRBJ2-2,CASSMRNTGELFF,TGTGCCAGTAGTATGAGGAACACCGGGGAGCTGTTTTTT
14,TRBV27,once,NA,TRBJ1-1,CASSFSGLNTEAFF,TGTGCCAGCAGTTTTTCAGGGTTGAACACTGAAGCTTTCTTT
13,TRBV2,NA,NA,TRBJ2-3,CASLRTITDTQYF,TGTGCCAGCCTGCGGACTATCACAGATACGCAGTATTTT
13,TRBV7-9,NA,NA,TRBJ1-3,CASSLVVGNTIYF,TGTGCCAGCAGCTTAGTAGTAGGAAACACCATATATTTT
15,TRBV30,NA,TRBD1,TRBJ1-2,CASKDRGQGNYGYTF,TGTGCCTCAAAGGACAGGGGGCAGGGTAACTATGGCTACACCTTC